Listed here are 9 T cell receptor beta chains from one sample, sequenced in a study of memory CD4+ T cells and cytomegalovirus serostatus (dated by TCRdb to between 2018 and 2020). The receptor library was made with the immunoSEQ multiplex PCR assay. As stored in TCRdb, this immuneACCESS dataset retains in-frame rearrangements with V and J assigned. A fraction of the clones does not appear; measured against another copy, unresolved V genes explain less than half of the discrepancy, and the remainder lacks a known reason. This sample holds approximately 61,000 clones; more than 75% were observed only once. Approximately 0.92% of the sample goes to the ten largest clones. A FACSAria II was used to sort memory CD4+ T cells, defined as single viable CD3+CD4+CD8-CD45RO+ cells. Sequencing was performed on memory CD4+ T cells from blood. All receptors come from an adult in good health and CMV-seronegative.

A few counts support this clone. The chain is built from TRBV28 and TRBJ1-6; D uncertain. V dropped 6 bases and J dropped 5 bases, with 14 bases sitting between them. This CDR3 is 15 amino acids long. In germline, CDR1 is MDHEN, CDR2 SYDVKM. The CDR3 coding sequence is TGTGCCAGCAGGCCATCGACTCGGGATAATTCACCCCTCCACTTT. This codes for CASRPSTRDNSPLHF.

The CDR3 nucleotides read TGCGCCAGCAGTCAATCTAACTATGGCTACACCTTC. Protein product: CASSQSNYGYTF. The chain is built from TRBV10-2 and TRBJ1-2; D gene uncertain. The CDR3 length is 12 residues. Trimming took 5 bases from V and 0 from J, leaving 4 bases between them. Germline V gene lookup returns CDR1 WSHSY and CDR2 SAAADI.

The chain links TRBV9 to TRBJ2-1; D is perhaps TRBD1 (6 bases). There are 12 residues in the CDR3. CDR1 is SGDLS, CDR2 YYNGEE, per germline. The V end was cut by 4 bases, the J end by 11 bases, with 13 bases between. CDR3 sequence reads: CASSSDRDKQFF. For the CDR3, the DNA is TGTGCCAGCAGCTCTGACCGGGACAAGCAGTTCTTC. Supplemented by reference TRBV9 and TRBJ2-1, the full variable domain reads DSGVTQTPKHLITATGQRVTLRCSPRSGDLSVYWYQQSLDQGLQFLIQYYNGEERAKGNILERFSAQQFPDLHSELNLSSLELGDSALYFCASSSDRDKQFFGPGTRLTVL.

The chain recombines TRBV4-2 with TRBJ1-1; D gene unclear. CDR1 and CDR2 from the germline V gene are LGHNA and YNFKEQ. With 2 bases removed from V and 2 bases from J, the gap between germline ends came to 18 bases. The CDR3 runs 17 residues. CDR3 in amino acids: CASSQRLVGLFNTEAFF. The CDR3, as DNA: TGTGCCAGCAGCCAAAGATTAGTCGGTCTATTTAACACTGAAGCTTTCTTT.

In DNA form, the CDR3 reads TGTGCCAGCAGCTTAAGGCTAGCGGGATACGAGCAGTACTTC. Protein sequence: CASSLRLAGYEQYF. V gene TRBV7-2 combines with J gene TRBJ2-7; TRBD2 agrees at 9 bases. Germline V lookup: CDR1 SGHTA, CDR2 FQGNSA. Trimming removed 2 bases from V and 4 bases from J; junction bases left unmatched: 3. There are 14 residues in the CDR3. Based on the CDR3 plus reference TRBV7-2 and TRBJ2-7, the full variable domain is GAGVSQSPSNKVTEKGKDVELRCDPISGHTALYWYRQSLGQGLEFLIYFQGNSAPDKSGLPSDRFSAERTGGSVSTLTIQRTQQEDSAVYLCASSLRLAGYEQYFGPGTRLTVT.

V usage is TRBV5-1 and J usage is TRBJ1-1; 7 bases align to TRBD1. This CDR3 comprises 16 residues. Germline V gene data show CDR1 as SGHRS and CDR2 as YFSETQ. With V trimmed by 0 bases and J by 0 bases, 5 bases remained unmatched. The CDR3: CASSLGPGQLNTEAFF. CDR3 nucleotide sequence: TGCGCCAGCAGCTTGGGACCGGGACAGTTGAACACTGAAGCTTTCTTT.

The rearrangement links TRBV11-2 to TRBJ1-3; D call uncertain. The V end lost 2 bases, the J end lost 4 bases, and 9 bases lay between the germline ends. The CDR3 spans 14 residues. The germline gives CDR1 SGHAT, CDR2 FQNNGV. CDR3 sequence reads: CASSLLGPGNTIYF. Written as DNA, the CDR3 is TGTGCCAGCAGCTTACTAGGGCCAGGAAACACCATATATTTT.

The chain couples TRBV25-1 to TRBJ2-2; D is unclear. The ends were cut back, 3 bases at V and 7 bases at J, with 12 bases in the middle. This CDR3 has 14 residues. Germline V lookup: CDR1 MGHDK, CDR2 SYGVNS. CDR3 coding DNA: TGTGCCAGCAGTGAGTTGATCCCCGGCGGGGAGCTGTTTTTT. It specifies CASSELIPGGELFF.

The chain carries TRBV5-1 and TRBJ2-1, with TRBD2 matching over 15 bases. The V gene's germline CDR1 is SGHRS and CDR2 YFSETQ. Trimming removed 4 bases from V and 7 bases from J; junction bases left unmatched: 6. This CDR3 spans 16 amino acids. The CDR3 DNA reads as TGCGCCAGCAGCCTTGGGACTAGCGGGAGGTCTAATGAGCAGTTCTTC. It yields the protein CASSLGTSGRSNEQFF.